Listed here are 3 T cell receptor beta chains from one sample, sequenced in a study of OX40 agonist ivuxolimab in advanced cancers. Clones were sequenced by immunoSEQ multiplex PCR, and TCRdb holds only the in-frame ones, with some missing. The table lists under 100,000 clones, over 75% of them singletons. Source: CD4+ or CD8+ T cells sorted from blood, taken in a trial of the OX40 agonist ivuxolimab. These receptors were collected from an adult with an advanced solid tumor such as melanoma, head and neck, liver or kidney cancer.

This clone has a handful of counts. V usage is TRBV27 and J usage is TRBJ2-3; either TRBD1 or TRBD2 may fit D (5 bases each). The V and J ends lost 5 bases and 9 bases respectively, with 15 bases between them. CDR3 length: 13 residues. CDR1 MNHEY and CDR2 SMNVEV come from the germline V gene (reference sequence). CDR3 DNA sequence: TGTGCCAGCAGTCCGGAGCCGGGACGGACGCAGTATTTT. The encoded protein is CASSPEPGRTQYF.

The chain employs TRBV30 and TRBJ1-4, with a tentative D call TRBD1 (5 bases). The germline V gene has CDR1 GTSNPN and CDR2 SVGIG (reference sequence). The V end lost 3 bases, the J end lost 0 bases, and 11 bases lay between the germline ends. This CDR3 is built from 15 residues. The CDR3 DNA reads TGTGCCTGGAGACCACGAGGGGCAACTAATGAAAAACTGTTTTTT. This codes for CAWRPRGATNEKLFF. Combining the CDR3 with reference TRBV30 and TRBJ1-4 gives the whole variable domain SQTIHQWPATLVQPVGSPLSLECTVEGTSNPNLYWYRQAAGRGLQLLFYSVGIGQISSEVPQNLSASRPQDRQFILSSKKLLLSDSGFYLCAWRPRGATNEKLFFGSGTQLSVL.

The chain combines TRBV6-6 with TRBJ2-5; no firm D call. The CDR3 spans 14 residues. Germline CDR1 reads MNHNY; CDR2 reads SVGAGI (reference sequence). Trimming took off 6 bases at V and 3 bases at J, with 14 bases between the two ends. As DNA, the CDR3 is TGTGCCAGCAGCCTCAGTCAACTTAAAGAGACCCAGTACTTC. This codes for CASSLSQLKETQYF.